Each of the 22 T cell receptor beta chains below was sequenced from the same sample in a study of OX40 agonist ivuxolimab in advanced cancers. The assay was immunoSEQ multiplex PCR, and TCRdb's table has in-frame clones only and misses some. The sample lists tens of thousands of clones; roughly nine tenths were seen once. The specimen comprised CD4+ or CD8+ T cells sorted from blood, sampled in a trial of the OX40 agonist ivuxolimab. The receptors originated from an adult with an advanced solid tumor such as melanoma, head and neck, liver or kidney cancer.

The gene calls are TRBV27 and TRBJ2-3; D may be TRBD1 (5 bases). This CDR3 spans 15 amino acids. V lost 5 bases and J lost 6, with 18 bases in between. CDR1 MNHEY and CDR2 SMNVEV come from the germline V gene (reference sequence). The CDR3 DNA follows: TGTGCCAGCAGTCCGTGGCCAAGGGGTGGGGATACGCAGTATTTT. It is translated as CASSPWPRGGDTQYF.

J is TRBJ2-5 and V is TRBV7-3; D uncertain. CDR3 length: 15 residues. Deletions cut 1 base from V and 2 bases from J, with 11 bases between. Germline CDR1 and CDR2: SGHTA and FQGTGA. For the CDR3, the DNA is TGTGCCAGCAGCTTAATAGGTCTACAGCAAGAGACCCAGTACTTC. It encodes CASSLIGLQQETQYF. Combining the CDR3 with reference TRBV7-3 and TRBJ2-5 gives the whole variable domain GAGVSQTPSNKVTEKGKYVELRCDPISGHTALYWYRQSLGQGPEFLIYFQGTGAADDSGLPNDRFFAVRPEGSVSTLKIQRTERGDSAVYLCASSLIGLQQETQYFGPGTRLLVL.

The chain carries TRBV9 and TRBJ2-3, with D possibly matching TRBD2 (5 bases). CDR3 size: 15 residues. Germline CDR1 SGDLS, CDR2 YYNGEE. The V gene lost 6 bases and the J gene lost 1 base, with 15 bases spanning the gap. The CDR3 nucleotides read TGTGCCAGCACGCCTTCAACCGGGGGCACAGATACGCAGTATTTT. It specifies CASTPSTGGTDTQYF.

The rearrangement joins TRBV15 to TRBJ1-4; 9 bases align to TRBD1. The CDR3 consists of 16 residues. V was pared by 3 bases and J by 8 bases, with 10 bases of the junction left unmatched. Germline-derived CDR1 and CDR2 are LNHNV and YYDKDF (reference sequence). The CDR3 loop is CATSRVRGQGGEKLFF. CDR3 sequence (DNA): TGTGCCACCAGCAGGGTCCGGGGACAGGGCGGGGAAAAACTGTTTTTT.

This clone came up once. The V and J genes are TRBV7-2 and TRBJ1-2, with 7 bases aligning to TRBD1. V lost 3 bases and J lost 4; bases outside the gene matches: 5. Germline assignment: CDR1 SGHTA and CDR2 FQGNSA. The length of the CDR3 is 14 residues. CDR3 loop: CASSFPGGAYGYTF. As DNA, the CDR3 is TGTGCCAGCAGCTTTCCAGGGGGGGCCTATGGCTACACCTTC.

The chain links TRBV19 to TRBJ2-7; 14 bases are shared with TRBD2. Germline V CDR1 and CDR2: LNHDA, SQIVND (reference sequence). V lost 5 bases, J lost 4 bases, and 7 bases stayed unmatched. The CDR3 extends over 16 amino acids. The CDR3 DNA reads as TGTGCCAGTAGTGCCGGGACTAGCGGGGGAGGTTACGAGCAGTACTTC. Residues: CASSAGTSGGGYEQYF.

The CDR3 region has the DNA TGTGCCAGCAGCCAGTATGTTACCTACGAGCAGTACTTC. It translates to CASSQYVTYEQYF. The V call is TRBV14, the J call TRBJ2-7; D ambiguous. V was shortened by 3 bases and J by 2 bases, with 8 bases between the two germline ends. Germline loops: CDR1 SGHDN, CDR2 FVKESK. This CDR3 is built from 13 residues. The variable domain in full, completed from reference TRBV14 and TRBJ2-7, reads EAGVTQFPSHSVIEKGQTVTLRCDPISGHDNLYWYRRVMGKEIKFLLHFVKESKQDESGMPNNRFLAERTGGTYSTLKVQPAELEDSGVYFCASSQYVTYEQYFGPGTRLTVT.

The gene calls are TRBV6-5 and TRBJ1-2; D not certain. Deletions cut 4 bases from V and 5 bases from J, with 14 bases between. Germline loops: CDR1 MNHEY, CDR2 SVGAGI. This CDR3 is built from 14 residues. The CDR3 sequence is CASSSASGAYGYTF. CDR3 coding DNA: TGTGCCAGCAGTTCCGCAAGCGGTGCGTATGGCTACACCTTC.

The rearrangement links TRBV9 to TRBJ2-5; maybe TRBD1 (6 bases). V lost 0 bases to trimming and J lost 5 bases, with 14 bases between them. CDR1 and CDR2 (germline): SGDLS, YYNGEE. The CDR3 covers 15 residues. This chain's CDR3 is CASSVDGAGVETQYF. The CDR3 DNA is TGTGCCAGCAGCGTAGATGGGGCAGGGGTGGAGACCCAGTACTTC.

The CDR3 nucleotides are TGTGCCAGCAGCCAAACCGGGGACAGGGGTGAGCAGTTCTTC. As protein: CASSQTGDRGEQFF. The V and J genes are TRBV14 and TRBJ2-1; 10 bases are a match to TRBD1. With 2 bases clipped from V and 9 bases from J, the junction kept 4 bases outside the gene matches. The length of the CDR3 is 14 residues. CDR1 is SGHDN, CDR2 FVKESK, per germline.

This clone was detected once. The chain joins TRBV28 to TRBJ2-7, with a possible D match to TRBD2 (6 bases). CDR3 length: 16 residues. Germline CDR1 reads MDHEN; CDR2 reads SYDVKM. V dropped 3 bases and J dropped 3 bases, with 18 bases sitting between them. The CDR3 here is CASSLATGDHNYEQYF. CDR3 nucleotides: TGTGCCAGCAGTTTGGCCACGGGGGACCATAACTACGAGCAGTACTTC.

The gene calls are TRBV6-5 and TRBJ2-2; no clear D. V was pared by 7 bases and J by 4 bases, with 16 bases between. The CDR3 length is 15 residues. CDR1 and CDR2 (germline): MNHEY, SVGAGI. CDR3 sequence: CASTYGYRATGELFF. The CDR3 DNA follows: TGTGCCAGCACCTATGGGTACAGAGCCACCGGGGAGCTGTTTTTT.

The CDR3 DNA is TGTGCCAGCAGCCTAACCGACAGGCCGTCCTACGAGCAGTACTTC. It is translated as CASSLTDRPSYEQYF. The chain links TRBV9 to TRBJ2-7; D is possibly TRBD1 (6 bases). The V gene lost 4 bases and the J gene lost 1 base, with 15 bases spanning the gap. The CDR3 extends over 15 amino acids. CDR1 is SGDLS, CDR2 YYNGEE, per germline.

There are many counts of this clone. The chain has TRBV15 and TRBJ1-4; 10 nucleotides agree with TRBD1. This CDR3 is 14 amino acids long. The V gene end was trimmed by 5 bases and the J gene end by 7 bases; junction bases not matched to a gene: 4. Germline V gene lookup returns CDR1 LNHNV and CDR2 YYDKDF (reference sequence). The CDR3 protein is CATSGTGEVEKLFF. The CDR3 DNA follows: TGTGCCACCAGCGGGACAGGGGAGGTTGAAAAACTGTTTTTT.

V gene TRBV30 combines with J gene TRBJ1-1; D remains ambiguous. V gave up 3 bases and J gave up 3 bases, with 14 bases separating them. CDR1 and CDR2 from the germline V gene are GTSNPN and SVGIG (reference sequence). The CDR3 runs 14 residues. This CDR3 is CAWSPFSKYTEAFF. Here the CDR3 DNA reads TGTGCCTGGAGCCCTTTTTCCAAGTACACTGAAGCTTTCTTT.

The gene calls are TRBV2 and TRBJ2-2, with 12 bases fitting TRBD2. Trimming took 9 bases from V and 4 from J; bases not matched to a gene: 6. CDR1 is SNHLY, CDR2 FYNNEI, per germline. The CDR3 sequence is 15 residues long. This chain's CDR3 is CARASGGATTGELFF. The CDR3 DNA is TGTGCCAGGGCTAGCGGGGGGGCGACCACCGGGGAGCTGTTTTTT.

The chain links TRBV4-1 to TRBJ1-3; D is ambiguous. V lost 4 bases to trimming and J lost 0 bases, with 10 bases between them. Germline V gene sequence: CDR1 MGHRA, CDR2 YSYEKL. CDR3 length equals 15 residues. The DNA for the CDR3 is TGCGCCAGCAGCCCCAACGACATCTCTGGAAACACCATATATTTT. Encoded protein: CASSPNDISGNTIYF.

V is TRBV2 and J is TRBJ2-7; no definite D call. CDR3 length: 10 residues. The germline CDR1 and CDR2 sequences are SNHLY and FYNNEI. V dropped 4 bases and J dropped 7 bases, with 5 bases sitting between them. The CDR3 region is CASSGGEQYF. The CDR3 DNA follows: TGTGCCAGCAGTGGGGGAGAGCAGTACTTC.

The genes are TRBV29-1 and TRBJ2-7; 7 positions match TRBD1. V gave up 5 bases and J gave up 5 bases; unmatched junction bases: 9. The germline CDR1 and CDR2 sequences are SQVTM and ANQGSEA. The CDR3 contains 13 residues. The CDR3 DNA follows: TGCAGCGTTCGCACAGGGGACGTGCACGAGCAGTACTTC. This gives the protein CSVRTGDVHEQYF.

CDR3 sequence reads: CASSYPPAGGTDTQYF. DNA for the CDR3: TGTGCCAGCAGTTACCCCCCAGCGGGGGGAACAGATACGCAGTATTTT. The V gene is TRBV6-6, the J gene TRBJ2-3; TRBD2 aligns across 9 bases. Germline CDR1 is MNHNY and CDR2 is SVGAGI (reference sequence). After removal of 2 bases from V and 3 bases from J, the junction contained 6 bases not matched to a gene. This CDR3 contains 16 residues.

A single count supports this clone. The rearrangement uses TRBV11-3 and TRBJ2-2; possibly TRBD2 for D (6 bases). The CDR3 contains 14 residues. V gave up 1 base and J gave up 6 bases, with 9 bases separating them. CDR1 and CDR2 from the germline V gene are SGHNT and YENEEA. The CDR3 reads CASSLGGGPGELFF. The CDR3 nucleotides are TGTGCCAGCAGCTTAGGTGGAGGGCCCGGGGAGCTGTTTTTT. Full variable domain (remainder filled in from reference TRBV11-3 and TRBJ2-2): EAGVVQSPRYKIIEKKQPVAFWCNPISGHNTLYWYLQNLGQGPELLIRYENEEAVDDSQLPKDRFSAERLKGVDSTLKIQPAELGDSAVYLCASSLGGGPGELFFGEGSRLTVL.

The J gene is TRBJ2-7, the V gene TRBV19; no clear D gene. CDR3 length equals 14 residues. V was pared by 5 bases and J by 3 bases, with 14 bases between. Germline V gene data show CDR1 as LNHDA and CDR2 as SQIVND (reference sequence). The CDR3 loop reads CASSDQANLYEQYF. CDR3 in DNA: TGTGCCAGTAGTGATCAGGCCAACCTCTACGAGCAGTACTTC.